The entry below gives a single T cell receptor (beta chain) sequence along with its context. This could be a read error, since a much larger clone is one nucleotide away. The data stem from a study of human T cells and chemical hapten exposure. Overall study: Mainly, slight library volume differences in the pool made TCR yields vary.

The CDR3 runs 11 residues. CDR1 is SQVTM and CDR2 is ANQGSEA in the germline V gene. Unique molecular identifiers were affixed to discrete cDNA molecules within the library. MiXCR, run by TCRdb on the RACE reads, gives a single entry per CDR3 protein. The table shows approximately 400,000 distinct CDR3 sequences, with about 5.1% occurring only once. Time point reported: pre-sensitization, week 0. Treatment noted: therapeutic diphenylcyclopropenone sensitization with weekly scalp DPC. Unfractionated whole blood was the source from which total RNA was extracted. The source is a woman aged 50 to 60 with alopecia areata. Some clones in this sample may be carry-over from other donors' samples. This specimen was whole blood, taken in connection with sensitization to the hapten diphenylcyclopropenone (DPC). V and J are TRBV29-1 and TRBJ1-1; D is uncertain. The CDR3 nucleotides read TGCAGTGAACGACAGAACACTGAAGCTTTCTTT. This translates into CSERQNTEAFF.